Listed below are T cell receptor beta chains from one sample, sequenced in a study of T-cell memory formation after mild COVID-19. Via MiXCR, TCRdb re-called the 5' RACE reads, giving one row per CDR3 protein. In the table there are roughly 16,000 distinct CDR3 sequences, approximately 23% of which are singletons. Specimen: PBMCs or a T cell subset sorted from them (not recorded which). These receptor sequences come from a man in his late teens or twenties who had mild COVID-19 (a few samples of this study predate the infection). Cell type and time point are not known. Both conserved end residues are part of each CDR3. A D gene is named only where the DNA matches it firmly. Some rows mark clone size as missing; the rest say once, few, many or name a class of expanded clone.

d_call j_call clone_size cdr3_length v_call cdr3_aa cdr3_nt
. TRBJ2-1 many 13 TRBV27 CASSFGSYNEQFF TGTGCCAGCAGTTTTGGCAGCTACAATGAGCAGTTCTTC
. TRBJ1-5 many 15 TRBV28 CASSLLVADNQPQHF TGTGCCAGCAGTTTATTGGTCGCCGACAATCAGCCCCAGCATTTT
TRBD1 TRBJ2-6 many 17 TRBV27 CASSQWTGVLGANVLTF TGTGCCAGCAGCCAGTGGACAGGGGTGTTAGGGGCCAACGTCCTGACTTTC
. TRBJ1-2 . 15 TRBV4-3 CASSQDPTQDYGYTF TGCGCCAGCAGCCAAGATCCCACCCAAGACTATGGCTACACCTTC
TRBD1 TRBJ1-6 few 20 TRBV6-5 CASSYFLNRDRNFGDSPLHF TGTGCCAGCAGTTATTTCCTGAACCGGGACAGAAACTTCGGGGATTCACCCCTCCACTTT
. TRBJ2-1 . 12 TRBV5-1 CASRTSYNEQFF TGCGCCAGCCGGACCTCCTACAATGAGCAGTTCTTC
TRBD2 TRBJ2-1 . 17 TRBV11-1 CASSPGTSGASYNEQFF TGTGCCAGCAGCCCTGGGACTAGCGGGGCATCCTACAATGAGCAGTTCTTC
TRBD2 TRBJ2-1 few 15 TRBV7-8 CASSLGTSGANEQFF TGTGCCAGCAGCTTAGGGACTAGCGGGGCGAATGAGCAGTTCTTC
TRBD1 TRBJ1-6 many 14 TRBV6-5 CASSRDRVDSPLHF TGTGCCAGCAGCCGGGACAGGGTGGATTCACCCCTCCACTTT
. TRBJ1-2 few 14 TRBV7-9 CASSLDRTAYGYTF TGTGCCAGCAGCTTAGATAGGACAGCGTATGGCTACACCTTC
. TRBJ2-2 once 12 TRBV24-1 CAIEASAGELFF TGTGCCATTGAGGCTAGTGCCGGGGAGCTGTTTTTT
. TRBJ1-1 . 15 TRBV5-5 CASSLLLWGDTEAFF TGTGCCAGCAGCTTGTTGTTGTGGGGAGACACTGAAGCTTTCTTT
. TRBJ2-3 many 16 TRBV13 CASSLSSYRPTDTQYF TGTGCCAGCAGCTTAAGCTCTTACCGCCCCACAGATACGCAGTATTTT
TRBD2 TRBJ2-1 many 19 TRBV7-3 CASSFQSPLLAGGRDEQFF TGTGCCAGCAGCTTCCAAAGTCCCCTCCTAGCGGGGGGGCGAGATGAGCAGTTCTTC
. TRBJ2-3 many 15 TRBV28 CASSARGAITDTQYF TGTGCCAGCAGTGCCAGGGGGGCAATAACAGATACGCAGTATTTT
TRBD1 TRBJ2-1 many 16 TRBV10-3 CAISSQGANSYNEQFF TGTGCCATCAGTTCACAGGGGGCAAACTCCTACAATGAGCAGTTCTTC
. TRBJ2-2 . 13 TRBV29-1 CSVETQNTGELFF TGCAGCGTTGAAACACAGAACACCGGGGAGCTGTTTTTT
TRBD2 TRBJ2-1 many 18 TRBV4-1 CASSHRGGKGPFFVEQFF TGCGCCAGCAGCCATCGGGGGGGAAAGGGACCATTTTTTGTTGAGCAGTTCTTC
TRBD1 TRBJ2-7 . 14 TRBV10-3 CAISAGTASYEQYF TGTGCCATCAGTGCCGGGACAGCTTCCTACGAGCAGTACTTC
. TRBJ1-1 many 14 TRBV13 CASSLGLRGTEAFF TGTGCCAGCAGCTTAGGCCTAAGGGGGACTGAAGCTTTCTTT
. TRBJ1-6 medium-sized 13 TRBV11-3 CASSLGGASPLHF TGTGCCAGCAGCTTAGGAGGGGCGTCACCCCTCCACTTT
. TRBJ1-5 . 12 TRBV4-2 CASSRGDQPQHF TGTGCCAGCAGCCGGGGGGATCAGCCCCAGCATTTT
. TRBJ1-2 . 16 TRBV10-3 CAISESDYPLPGGYTF TGTGCCATCAGTGAGTCGGATTACCCTTTGCCAGGAGGCTACACCTTC
TRBD1 TRBJ2-3 many 17 TRBV7-9 CASGRSGQIISTDTQYF TGTGCCAGCGGCAGGTCGGGACAGATAATTAGCACAGATACGCAGTATTTT
TRBD1 TRBJ1-1 . 14 TRBV5-1 CASSSPGTGTEAFF TGCGCCAGCAGCTCCCCCGGGACAGGGACTGAAGCTTTCTTT
. TRBJ2-7 many 14 TRBV27 CASSSSGTLYEQYF TGTGCCAGCAGTTCCTCCGGGACCCTCTACGAGCAGTACTTC
. TRBJ1-2 . 10 TRBV27 CASSWEGYTF TGTGCCAGCAGTTGGGAGGGCTACACCTTC
TRBD1 TRBJ1-2 many 15 TRBV4-1 CASSQASGTGYGYTF TGCGCCAGCAGCCAAGCATCCGGGACAGGCTATGGCTACACCTTC
. TRBJ2-2 . 15 TRBV4-2 CASSQHSRDTGELFF TGTGCCAGCAGCCAACACAGTCGTGACACCGGGGAGCTGTTTTTT
TRBD1 TRBJ2-3 . 16 TRBV15 CATSRAGQGAIDTQYF TGTGCCACCAGCAGAGCCGGACAGGGGGCGATAGATACGCAGTATTTT
. TRBJ1-1 many 16 TRBV7-9 CASSSERGGPNTEAFF TGTGCCAGCAGCTCGGAACGAGGGGGGCCGAACACTGAAGCTTTCTTT
. TRBJ2-3 many 12 TRBV20-1 CSARGPGATQYF TGCAGTGCGAGAGGGCCAGGGGCTACGCAGTATTTT
TRBD2 TRBJ2-3 . 15 TRBV11-2 CASTLSGGAIDTQYF TGTGCCAGCACCCTAAGCGGGGGGGCCATAGATACGCAGTATTTT
. TRBJ2-3 . 19 TRBV5-1 CASSLCPFLSGTCTDTQYF TGCGCCAGCAGCTTGTGCCCCTTCCTTAGCGGCACTTGCACAGATACGCAGTATTTT
TRBD2 TRBJ2-2 many 18 TRBV5-1 CASSFHPGLAMYTGELFF TGCGCCAGCAGCTTTCATCCGGGACTAGCAATGTACACCGGGGAGCTGTTTTTT
. TRBJ1-5 many 14 TRBV29-1 CSAGGWDSNQPQHF TGCAGCGCTGGAGGCTGGGATAGCAATCAGCCCCAGCATTTT
TRBD1 TRBJ1-2 few 11 TRBV29-1 CSVRTGKGYTF TGCAGCGTCAGGACAGGGAAGGGCTACACCTTC
. TRBJ1-6 many 13 TRBV4-1 CASSPDYNSPLHF TGCGCCAGCAGCCCGGACTATAATTCACCCCTCCACTTT
. TRBJ2-1 . 12 TRBV5-1 CASSWTANEQFF TGCGCCAGCAGCTGGACAGCTAATGAGCAGTTCTTC
TRBD1 TRBJ2-2 . 16 TRBV7-2 CASSLVGGANTGELFF TGTGCCAGCAGCTTAGTAGGGGGCGCGAACACCGGGGAGCTGTTTTTT
. TRBJ2-1 many 16 TRBV6-2/TRBV6-3 CASSYTALPLYNEQFF TGTGCCAGCAGTTACACGGCCCTCCCTCTATACAATGAGCAGTTCTTC
. TRBJ2-1 many 12 TRBV5-4 CAMVNRVGEQFF TGTGCCATGGTGAACAGGGTTGGTGAGCAGTTCTTC
TRBD1 TRBJ2-2 many 15 TRBV28 CASSTPDRRTGELFF TGTGCCAGCAGTACCCCGGACAGGAGGACCGGGGAGCTGTTTTTT
. TRBJ2-3 . 15 TRBV2 CASRATSDSTDTQYF TGTGCCAGCAGGGCTACGTCGGATAGCACAGATACGCAGTATTTT
. TRBJ2-5 medium-sized 15 TRBV4-1 CASSQVYYSTGPQYF TGCGCCAGCAGCCAAGTCTACTACTCCACGGGGCCCCAGTACTTC